The 9 T cell receptor beta chains given below trace back to one sample, sequenced in a study of blood T cells in healthy people across ages. For the second PCR, which ran for about 7 to 12 cycles, a sample-barcoded 5' primer and a J-beta primer mix were used. Using its own MiXCR run on the 5' RACE reads, TCRdb lists one record per CDR3 protein. The sample consists of hundreds of thousands of distinct CDR3 sequences, approximately 50% of them appearing once. Sequenced input: blood. The receptors were gathered from a woman aged 55-70 years in good health.

This clonotype showed up just a few times. The V and J genes are TRBV15 and TRBJ2-7, with 7 bases fitting TRBD1. Germline V lookup: CDR1 LNHNV, CDR2 YYDKDF (reference sequence). Trimming took 0 bases from V and 0 from J; bases not matched to a gene: 5. There are 16 residues in the CDR3. CDR3 nucleotides: TGTGCCACCAGCAGAGATCTCGGGACAGCCTCCTACGAGCAGTACTTC. Translation: CATSRDLGTASYEQYF.

V and J are TRBV15 and TRBJ2-7, with D perhaps TRBD2 (5 bases). V was pared by 1 base and J by 1 base, with 8 bases between. This CDR3 has 14 residues. Germline-derived CDR1 and CDR2 are LNHNV and YYDKDF (reference sequence). In DNA form, the CDR3 reads TGTGCCACCAGCAGAGTAGGAGGTTCCTACGAGCAGTACTTC. It translates to CATSRVGGSYEQYF.

The chain combines TRBV5-4 with TRBJ1-1; D gene unclear. The CDR3 runs 13 residues. V dropped 3 bases and J dropped 5 bases, with 11 bases sitting between them. Germline V gives CDR1 SGHNT, CDR2 YYREEE (reference sequence). The CDR3 DNA reads TGTGCCAGCAGCTCTCCCGACCGAACTGAAGCTTTCTTT. Residues: CASSSPDRTEAFF.

The count of this clonotype is one. V and J are TRBV12-3 or TRBV12-4 and TRBJ2-1; 7 bases are a match to TRBD1. Trimming at V came to 6 bases and at J to 0 bases, leaving 8 bases not matched to a gene. The CDR3 is 16 residues long. For the CDR3, the DNA is TGTGCCAGCAGCTTGTCCAGGGGGTTCTCCTACAATGAGCAGTTCTTC. It specifies CASSLSRGFSYNEQFF.

This clonotype was counted a few times. CDR3 in amino acids: CASSLLSGDNSPLHF. CDR3 sequence (DNA): TGCGCCAGCAGCTTACTTTCGGGGGATAATTCACCCCTCCACTTT. The rearrangement joins TRBV5-1 to TRBJ1-6, with D possibly being TRBD1 (5 bases). This CDR3 spans 15 amino acids. Between the trimmed V and J ends, which lost 2 bases and 5 bases, there was a span of 11 bases. Germline CDR1 and CDR2: SGHRS and YFSETQ.

The sample holds a few counts of this clonotype. The gene calls are TRBV10-3 and TRBJ2-1, with D uncertain. The J call may be faulty, since TRBJ2-7 better matches the DNA end. Germline V gene data show CDR1 as ENHRY and CDR2 as SYGVKD. The CDR3 runs to 12 residues. CDR3 loop: CAISDGYNEQYF. In DNA form, the CDR3 reads TGTGCCATCAGTGACGGGTACAATGAGCAGTACTTC.

The CDR3 loop is CASSPQDRAPYEQYF. Written as DNA, the CDR3 is TGTGCCAGCAGCCCCCAGGACAGGGCCCCCTACGAGCAGTACTTC. This chain connects TRBV13 to TRBJ2-7; 8 bases agree with TRBD1. V was pared by 5 bases and J by 2 bases, with 8 bases of the junction left unmatched. The CDR3 is 15 amino acids. Per germline, CDR1 PRHDT and CDR2 FYEKMQ (reference sequence).

The chain couples TRBV7-2 to TRBJ2-3; 8 nucleotides line up with TRBD1. The J segment lost 3 bases and the V segment lost 7 bases, leaving 9 bases of the junction unmatched. Germline loops: CDR1 SGHTA, CDR2 FQGNSA. The CDR3 is 15 residues long. CDR3 bases: TGTGCCAGCAACCAACGACAGGGGAGAACAGATACGCAGTATTTT. Translation gives CASNQRQGRTDTQYF.

The rearrangement uses TRBV29-1 and TRBJ2-1, with 8 bases identical to TRBD2. Germline V lookup: CDR1 SQVTM, CDR2 ANQGSEA. V trimming: 6 bases; J trimming: 0 bases; junction bases outside the gene matches: 10. The CDR3 totals 16 residues. DNA of the CDR3: TGCAGCGTCGTACTAGCGGAGAGTAGCTCCTACAATGAGCAGTTCTTC. This translates into CSVVLAESSSYNEQFF.